Listed below are T cell receptor beta chains from one sample, sequenced in a study of blood T cell repertoires in COVID-19. The data were produced by immunoSEQ multiplex PCR, yet TCRdb's version contains in-frame clones alone and is incomplete. The sample lists 70,000 or so clones, over 85% occurring once. The sample consisted of peripheral blood. These TCRs come from a man aged 45-60 years with acute or convalescent COVID-19. CDR3s include the opening cysteine and the closing phenylalanine or tryptophan. D genes are given only for firm matches. The size field is filled for only some rows; it gives once, few, many or a size class.

CDR3 length	V gene	J gene	D gene	clone size	CDR3 protein	CDR3 DNA
15	TRBV19	TRBJ2-3	NA	NA	CASSIMRSSTDTQYF	TGTGCCAGTAGTATAATGCGTTCTAGCACAGATACGCAGTATTTT
16	TRBV5-1	TRBJ2-2	NA	NA	CASSLVFVANTGELFF	TGCGCCAGCAGCTTGGTATTCGTCGCGAACACCGGGGAGCTGTTTTTT
13	TRBV11-2	TRBJ2-5	NA	NA	CASSHWSEETQYF	TGTGCCAGCAGCCACTGGTCGGAGGAGACCCAGTACTTC
16	TRBV10-1	TRBJ2-3	TRBD1	once	CASSADRDREPDTQYF	TGCGCCAGCAGTGCCGACCGGGACAGGGAGCCAGATACGCAGTATTTT
13	TRBV6-6	TRBJ1-4	NA	NA	CASSYSWEEKLFF	TGTGCCAGCAGTTACTCGTGGGAGGAAAAACTGTTTTTT
20	TRBV9	TRBJ2-2	TRBD2	NA	CASSLKKSGLAGDVAGELFF	TGTGCCAGCAGCCTAAAGAAGTCGGGACTAGCGGGAGATGTTGCCGGGGAGCTGTTTTTT
15	TRBV27	TRBJ2-7	TRBD2	NA	CASSSLAGAPAEQYF	TGTGCCAGCAGTTCCCTAGCGGGAGCACCTGCCGAGCAGTACTTC
15	TRBV28	TRBJ1-5	TRBD1	NA	CASRIQGGGNQPQHF	TGTGCCAGCAGGATACAGGGGGGAGGCAATCAGCCCCAGCATTTT
15	TRBV7-6	TRBJ2-1	TRBD2	NA	CASSPGLAGGREQFF	TGTGCCAGCAGCCCAGGACTAGCGGGAGGGCGGGAGCAGTTCTTC
14	TRBV19	TRBJ2-1	NA	NA	CASSMVSSYNEQFF	TGTGCCAGTAGTATGGTTAGCTCCTACAATGAGCAGTTCTTC
16	TRBV27	TRBJ1-5	NA	few	CASSPVWGDSNQPQHF	TGTGCCAGCAGTCCGGTGTGGGGGGATAGCAATCAGCCCCAGCATTTT
15	TRBV3-1/TRBV3-2	TRBJ1-6	TRBD1	NA	CASSQGDRNNSPLHF	TGTGCCAGCAGCCAAGGGGACAGGAACAATTCACCCCTCCACTTT
14	TRBV6-6	TRBJ1-1	NA	NA	CASSLTSGNTEAFF	TGTGCCAGCAGCCTTACTTCAGGGAACACTGAAGCTTTCTTT
17	TRBV11-2	TRBJ2-1	NA	NA	CASSLGSLAAIYNEQFF	TGTGCCAGCAGCTTAGGTAGTTTGGCGGCTATCTACAATGAGCAGTTCTTC
13	TRBV7-3	TRBJ2-3	NA	NA	CASRDSSTDTQYF	TGTGCCAGCAGGGACTCCAGCACAGATACGCAGTATTTT
13	TRBV3-1/TRBV3-2	TRBJ2-3	NA	NA	CASRWGPGDTQYF	TGTGCCAGCCGATGGGGGCCGGGAGATACGCAGTATTTT
17	TRBV24-1	TRBJ2-5	TRBD1	NA	CATSEPGTVLSQETQYF	TGTGCCACCAGTGAACCCGGGACAGTACTATCCCAAGAGACCCAGTACTTC
15	TRBV2	TRBJ1-4	NA	NA	CASRNWETSPGKLFF	TGTGCCAGCCGAAATTGGGAGACTTCACCGGGAAAACTGTTTTTT
14	TRBV27	TRBJ2-7	NA	NA	CASSFDGMPREQYF	TGTGCCAGCAGTTTCGACGGGATGCCAAGGGAGCAGTACTTC
15	TRBV4-3	TRBJ1-2	NA	NA	CASSQDGPINYGYTF	TGCGCCAGCAGCCAAGATGGCCCCATCAACTATGGCTACACCTTC
15	TRBV19	TRBJ1-5	NA	once	CASSIATGGNQPQHF	TGTGCCAGTAGTATAGCAACCGGGGGCAATCAGCCCCAGCATTTT
14	TRBV7-2	TRBJ1-6	TRBD1	few	CASSTGQGRSPLHF	TGTGCCAGCAGCACTGGACAGGGGAGGTCACCCCTCCACTTT
13	TRBV9	TRBJ2-2	NA	NA	CASQPGGTGELFF	TGTGCCAGCCAACCGGGTGGCACCGGGGAGCTGTTTTTT
13	TRBV3-1/TRBV3-2	TRBJ2-2	TRBD1	NA	CASSLQGAGELFF	TGTGCCAGCAGCCTACAGGGGGCCGGGGAGCTGTTTTTT
12	TRBV7-2	TRBJ2-3	TRBD2	NA	CTGTTLTDTQYF	TGTACCGGGACTACTCTGACAGATACGCAGTATTTT
16	TRBV18	TRBJ1-2	TRBD1	NA	CASSPGVDRGHYGYTF	TGTGCCAGCTCACCAGGGGTTGACAGGGGGCACTATGGCTACACCTTC
15	TRBV4-2	TRBJ2-7	TRBD2	NA	CASSQVAGETYEQYF	TGTGCCAGCAGCCAAGTAGCGGGAGAGACCTACGAGCAGTACTTC
14	TRBV30	TRBJ2-2	NA	NA	CAWKGQGGPGELFF	TGTGCCTGGAAAGGACAGGGAGGGCCCGGGGAGCTGTTTTTT
14	TRBV11-2	TRBJ2-3	NA	once	CASSLGDGTDTQYF	TGTGCCAGCAGCTTGGGCGATGGCACAGATACGCAGTATTTT
15	TRBV9	TRBJ1-2	NA	NA	CASSVQQRPPDDYTF	TGTGCCAGCAGCGTACAACAGAGACCCCCTGATGACTACACCTTC